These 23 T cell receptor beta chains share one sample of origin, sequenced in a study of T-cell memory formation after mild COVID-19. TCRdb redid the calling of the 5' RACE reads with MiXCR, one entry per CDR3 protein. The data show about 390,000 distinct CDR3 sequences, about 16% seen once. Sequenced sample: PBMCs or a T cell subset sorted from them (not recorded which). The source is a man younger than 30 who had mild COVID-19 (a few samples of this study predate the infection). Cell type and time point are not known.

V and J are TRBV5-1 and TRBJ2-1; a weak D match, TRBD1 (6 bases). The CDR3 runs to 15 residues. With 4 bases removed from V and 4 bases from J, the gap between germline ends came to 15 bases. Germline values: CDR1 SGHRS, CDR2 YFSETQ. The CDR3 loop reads CASSGDKPGYNEQFF. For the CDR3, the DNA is TGCGCCAGCAGCGGGGACAAGCCGGGTTACAATGAGCAGTTCTTC.

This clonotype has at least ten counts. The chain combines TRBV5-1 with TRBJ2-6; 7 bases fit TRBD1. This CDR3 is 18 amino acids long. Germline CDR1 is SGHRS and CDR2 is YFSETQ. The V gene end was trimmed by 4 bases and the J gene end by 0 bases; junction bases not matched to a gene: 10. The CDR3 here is CASSEGDRSSSGANVLTF. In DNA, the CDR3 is TGCGCCAGCAGCGAAGGGGACAGATCTTCCTCTGGGGCCAACGTCCTGACTTTC.

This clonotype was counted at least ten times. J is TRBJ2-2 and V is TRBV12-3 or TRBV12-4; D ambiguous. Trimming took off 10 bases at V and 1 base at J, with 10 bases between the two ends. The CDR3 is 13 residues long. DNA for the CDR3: TGTGCCATAAGCCACAGGAACACCGGGGAGCTGTTTTTT. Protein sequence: CAISHRNTGELFF.

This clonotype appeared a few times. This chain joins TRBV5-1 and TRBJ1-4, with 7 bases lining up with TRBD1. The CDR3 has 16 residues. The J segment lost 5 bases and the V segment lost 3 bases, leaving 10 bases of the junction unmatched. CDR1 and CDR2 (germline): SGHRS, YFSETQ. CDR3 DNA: TGCGCCAGCAGCTGGGGGCAGACAGGGTCCAATGAAAAACTGTTTTTT. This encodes CASSWGQTGSNEKLFF. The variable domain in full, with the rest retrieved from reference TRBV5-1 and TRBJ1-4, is KAGVTQTPRYLIKTRGQQVTLSCSPISGHRSVSWYQQTPGQGLQFLFEYFSETQRNKGNFPGRFSGRQFSNSRSEMNVSTLELGDSALYLCASSWGQTGSNEKLFFGSGTQLSVL.

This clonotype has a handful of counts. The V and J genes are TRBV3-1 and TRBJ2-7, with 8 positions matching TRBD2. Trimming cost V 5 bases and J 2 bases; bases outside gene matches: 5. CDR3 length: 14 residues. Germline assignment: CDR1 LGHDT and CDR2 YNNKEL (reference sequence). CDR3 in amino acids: CASSRRGATYEQYV. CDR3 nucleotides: TGTGCCAGCAGCAGGCGGGGGGCCACCTACGAGCAGTACGTC.

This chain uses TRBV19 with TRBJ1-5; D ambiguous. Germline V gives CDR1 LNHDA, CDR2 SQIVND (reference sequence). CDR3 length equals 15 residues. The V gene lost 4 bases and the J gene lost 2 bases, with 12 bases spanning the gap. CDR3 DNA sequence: TGTGCCAGTAGTAAACAGCAGGCTGGCAATCAGCCCCAGCATTTT. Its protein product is CASSKQQAGNQPQHF.

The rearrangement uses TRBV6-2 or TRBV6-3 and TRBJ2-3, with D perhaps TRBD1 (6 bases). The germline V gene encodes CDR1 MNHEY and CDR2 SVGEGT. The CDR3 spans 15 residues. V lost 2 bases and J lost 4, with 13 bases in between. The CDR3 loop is CASSYGQGTSDTQYF. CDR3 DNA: TGTGCCAGCAGTTACGGGCAGGGGACATCAGATACGCAGTATTTT.

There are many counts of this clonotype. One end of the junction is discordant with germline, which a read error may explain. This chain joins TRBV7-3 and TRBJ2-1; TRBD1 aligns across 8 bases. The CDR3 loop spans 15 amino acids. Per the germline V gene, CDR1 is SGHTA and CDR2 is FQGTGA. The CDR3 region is CASSLTGGSYNEQFF. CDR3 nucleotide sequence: TGTGCCAGCAGCCTAACAGGGGGCTCCTACAATGAGCAGTTCTTC.

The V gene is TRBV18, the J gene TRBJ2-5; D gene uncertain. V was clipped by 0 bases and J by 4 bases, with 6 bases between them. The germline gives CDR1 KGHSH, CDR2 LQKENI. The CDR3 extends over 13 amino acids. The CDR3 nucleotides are TGTGCCAGCTCACCACCGATTCGAGAGACCCAGTACTTC. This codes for CASSPPIRETQYF. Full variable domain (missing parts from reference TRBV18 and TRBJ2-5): NAGVMQNPRHLVRRRGQEARLRCSPMKGHSHVYWYRQLPEEGLKFMVYLQKENIIDESGMPKERFSAEFPKEGPSILRIQQVVRGDSAAYFCASSPPIRETQYFGPGTRLLVL.

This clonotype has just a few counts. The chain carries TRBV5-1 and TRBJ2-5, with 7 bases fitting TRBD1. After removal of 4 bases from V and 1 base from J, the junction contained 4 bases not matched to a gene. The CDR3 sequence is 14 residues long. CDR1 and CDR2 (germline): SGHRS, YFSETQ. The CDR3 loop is CASSHGTAQETQYF. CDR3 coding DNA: TGCGCCAGCAGCCACGGGACAGCCCAAGAGACCCAGTACTTC.

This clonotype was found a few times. The CDR3 sequence: CASSYSGQSYNEQFF. As DNA, the CDR3 is TGTGCCAGCAGTTACTCAGGGCAGAGCTACAATGAGCAGTTCTTC. This sequence joins TRBV6-5 and TRBJ2-1; the D is unclear. CDR1 MNHEY and CDR2 SVGAGI come from the germline V gene. Trimming removed 0 bases at V and 3 bases at J, with 9 bases between. The CDR3 contains 15 residues.

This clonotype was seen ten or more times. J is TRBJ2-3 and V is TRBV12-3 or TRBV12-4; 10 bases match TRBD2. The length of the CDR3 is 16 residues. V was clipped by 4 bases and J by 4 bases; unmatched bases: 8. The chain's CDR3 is CASSSPSGGAPDTQYF. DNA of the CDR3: TGTGCCAGCAGTTCCCCCAGCGGGGGGGCCCCAGATACGCAGTATTTT.

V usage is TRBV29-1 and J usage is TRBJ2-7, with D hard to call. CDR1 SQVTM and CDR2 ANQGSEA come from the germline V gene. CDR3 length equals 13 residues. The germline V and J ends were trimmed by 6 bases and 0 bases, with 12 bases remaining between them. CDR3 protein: CSVGSPLSYEQYF. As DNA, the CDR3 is TGCAGCGTAGGCTCGCCCCTCTCCTACGAGCAGTACTTC.

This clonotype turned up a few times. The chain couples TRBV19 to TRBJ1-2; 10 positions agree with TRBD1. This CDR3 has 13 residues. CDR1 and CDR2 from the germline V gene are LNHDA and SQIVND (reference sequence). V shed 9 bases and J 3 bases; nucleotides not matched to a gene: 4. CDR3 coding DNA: TGTGCCAGCGGGGACAGGGGAGACTATGGCTACACCTTC. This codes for CASGDRGDYGYTF.

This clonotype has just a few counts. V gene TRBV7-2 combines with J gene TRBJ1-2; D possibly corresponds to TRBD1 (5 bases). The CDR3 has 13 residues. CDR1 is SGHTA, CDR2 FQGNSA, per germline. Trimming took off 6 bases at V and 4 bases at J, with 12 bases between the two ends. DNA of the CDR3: TGTGCCAGCAGGTCCACACAGGCCTATGGCTACACCTTC. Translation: CASRSTQAYGYTF.

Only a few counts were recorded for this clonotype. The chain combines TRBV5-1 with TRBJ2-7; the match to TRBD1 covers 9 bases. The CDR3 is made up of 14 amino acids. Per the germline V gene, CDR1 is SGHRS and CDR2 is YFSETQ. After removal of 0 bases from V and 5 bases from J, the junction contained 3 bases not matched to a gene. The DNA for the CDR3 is TGCGCCAGCAGCTTGGCGGGACAGGGCCACGAGCAGTACGTC. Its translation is CASSLAGQGHEQYV.

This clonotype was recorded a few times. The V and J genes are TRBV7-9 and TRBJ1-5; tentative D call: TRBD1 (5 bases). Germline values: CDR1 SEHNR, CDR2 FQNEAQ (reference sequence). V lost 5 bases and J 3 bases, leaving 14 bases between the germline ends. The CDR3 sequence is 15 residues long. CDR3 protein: CASSLRGGPNQPQHF. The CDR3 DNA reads TGTGCCAGCAGCCTCCGGGGGGGACCCAATCAGCCCCAGCATTTT.

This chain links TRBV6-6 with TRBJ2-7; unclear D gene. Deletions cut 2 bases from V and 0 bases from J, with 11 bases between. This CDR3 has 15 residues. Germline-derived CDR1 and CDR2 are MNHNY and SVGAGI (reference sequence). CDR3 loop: CASSYRASFSYEQYV. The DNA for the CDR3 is TGTGCCAGCAGTTACAGGGCCTCCTTCTCCTACGAGCAGTACGTC.

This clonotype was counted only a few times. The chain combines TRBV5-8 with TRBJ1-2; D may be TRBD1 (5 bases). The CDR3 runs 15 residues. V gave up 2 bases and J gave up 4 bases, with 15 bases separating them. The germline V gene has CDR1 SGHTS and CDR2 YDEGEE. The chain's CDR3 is CASSFWAREIYGYTF. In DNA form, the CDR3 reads TGTGCCAGCAGCTTTTGGGCCAGGGAGATCTATGGCTACACCTTC.

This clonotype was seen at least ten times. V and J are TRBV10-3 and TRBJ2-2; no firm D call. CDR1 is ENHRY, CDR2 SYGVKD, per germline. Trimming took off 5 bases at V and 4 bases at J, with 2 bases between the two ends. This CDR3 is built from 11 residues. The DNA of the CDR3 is TGTGCCATCAGTTTCACCGGGGAGCTGTTTTTT. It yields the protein CAISFTGELFF.

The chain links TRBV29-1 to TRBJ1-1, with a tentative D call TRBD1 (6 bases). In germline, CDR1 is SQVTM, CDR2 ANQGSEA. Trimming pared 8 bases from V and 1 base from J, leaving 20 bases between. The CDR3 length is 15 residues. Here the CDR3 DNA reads TGCAGCACTCAAAAGGATTCAGGGGCGAACACTGAAGCTTTCTTT. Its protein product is CSTQKDSGANTEAFF.

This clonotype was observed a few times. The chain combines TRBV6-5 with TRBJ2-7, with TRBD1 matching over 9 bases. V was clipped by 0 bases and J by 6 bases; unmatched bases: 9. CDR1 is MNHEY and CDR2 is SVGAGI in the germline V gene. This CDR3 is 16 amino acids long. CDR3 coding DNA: TGTGCCAGCAGTTACTCGACAGGGACAGGGTTGGTCGAGCAGTACTTC. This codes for CASSYSTGTGLVEQYF.

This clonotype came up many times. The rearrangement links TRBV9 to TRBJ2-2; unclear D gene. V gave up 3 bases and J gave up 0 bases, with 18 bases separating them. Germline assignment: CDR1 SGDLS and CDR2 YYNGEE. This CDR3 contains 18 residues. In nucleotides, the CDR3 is TGTGCCAGCAGCGCCTCCCTCAGCTCGATGGCGAACACCGGGGAGCTGTTTTTT. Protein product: CASSASLSSMANTGELFF.